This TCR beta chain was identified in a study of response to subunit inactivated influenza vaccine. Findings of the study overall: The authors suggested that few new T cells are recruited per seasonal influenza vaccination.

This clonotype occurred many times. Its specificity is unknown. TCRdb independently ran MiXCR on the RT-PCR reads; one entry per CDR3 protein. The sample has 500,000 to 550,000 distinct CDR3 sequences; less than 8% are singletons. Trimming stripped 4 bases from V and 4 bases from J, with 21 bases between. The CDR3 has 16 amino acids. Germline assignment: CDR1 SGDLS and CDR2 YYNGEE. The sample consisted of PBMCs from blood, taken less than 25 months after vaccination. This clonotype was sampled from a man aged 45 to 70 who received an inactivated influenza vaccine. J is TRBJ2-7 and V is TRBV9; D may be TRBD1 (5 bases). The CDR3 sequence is CASSPRDSAAQYEQYF. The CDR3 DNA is TGTGCCAGCAGCCCCCGCGACAGCGCCGCTCAGTACGAGCAGTACTTC. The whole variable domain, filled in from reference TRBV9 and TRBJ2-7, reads DSGVTQTPKHLITATGQRVTLRCSPRSGDLSVYWYQQSLDQGLQFLIQYYNGEERAKGNILERFSAQQFPDLHSELNLSSLELGDSALYFCASSPRDSAAQYEQYFGPGTRLTVT.